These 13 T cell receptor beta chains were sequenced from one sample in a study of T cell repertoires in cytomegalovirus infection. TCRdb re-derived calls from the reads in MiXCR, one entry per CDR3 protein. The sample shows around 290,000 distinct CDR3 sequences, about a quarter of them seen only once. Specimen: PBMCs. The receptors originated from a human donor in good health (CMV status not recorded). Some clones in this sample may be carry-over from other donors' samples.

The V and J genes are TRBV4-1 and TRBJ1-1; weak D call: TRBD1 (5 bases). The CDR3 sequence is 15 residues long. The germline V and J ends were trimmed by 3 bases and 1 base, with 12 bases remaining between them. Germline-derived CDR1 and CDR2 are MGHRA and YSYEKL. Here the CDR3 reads CASSQRLTGNTEAFF. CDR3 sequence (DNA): TGCGCCAGCAGCCAGCGACTTACAGGGAACACTGAAGCTTTCTTT.

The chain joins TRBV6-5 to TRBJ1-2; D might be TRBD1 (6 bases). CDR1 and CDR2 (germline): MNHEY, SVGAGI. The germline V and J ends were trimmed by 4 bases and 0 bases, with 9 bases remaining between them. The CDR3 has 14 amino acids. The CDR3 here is CASSSGTPNYGYTF. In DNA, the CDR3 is TGTGCCAGCAGTTCCGGGACACCTAACTATGGCTACACCTTC.

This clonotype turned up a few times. The CDR3 DNA reads as TGTGCCAGCAGCGCGCTCACAGATACGCAGTATTTT. Protein: CASSALTDTQYF. The chain couples TRBV6-1 to TRBJ2-3; D not certain. The germline V gene has CDR1 MNHNS and CDR2 SASEGT. Trimming removed 6 bases from V and 2 bases from J, with 6 bases in between. This CDR3 region has 12 residues.

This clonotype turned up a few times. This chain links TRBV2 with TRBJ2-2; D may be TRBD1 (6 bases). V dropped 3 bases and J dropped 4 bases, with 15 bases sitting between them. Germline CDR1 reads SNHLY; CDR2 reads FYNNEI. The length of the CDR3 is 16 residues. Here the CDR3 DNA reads TGTGCCAGCAGTGACCAGGGACAAAGATTCACCGGGGAGCTGTTTTTT. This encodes CASSDQGQRFTGELFF.

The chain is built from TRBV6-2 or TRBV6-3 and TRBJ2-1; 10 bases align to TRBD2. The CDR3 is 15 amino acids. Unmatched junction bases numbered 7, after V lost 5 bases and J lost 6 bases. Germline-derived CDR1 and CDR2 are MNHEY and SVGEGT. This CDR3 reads CASSPLAGSFNEQFF. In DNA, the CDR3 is TGTGCCAGCAGTCCACTAGCGGGGAGCTTCAATGAGCAGTTCTTC.

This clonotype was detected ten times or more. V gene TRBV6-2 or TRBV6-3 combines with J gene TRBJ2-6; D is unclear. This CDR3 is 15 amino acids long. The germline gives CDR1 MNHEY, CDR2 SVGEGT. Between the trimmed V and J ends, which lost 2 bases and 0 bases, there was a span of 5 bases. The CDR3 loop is CASSYGDSGANVLTF. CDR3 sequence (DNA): TGTGCCAGCAGTTACGGTGACTCTGGGGCCAACGTCCTGACTTTC.

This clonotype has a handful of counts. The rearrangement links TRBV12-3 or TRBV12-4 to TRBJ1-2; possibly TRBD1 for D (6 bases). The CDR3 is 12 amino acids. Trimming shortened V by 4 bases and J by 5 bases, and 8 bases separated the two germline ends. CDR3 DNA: TGTGCCAGCAGTTACAGGGTTTATGGCTACACCTTC. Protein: CASSYRVYGYTF.

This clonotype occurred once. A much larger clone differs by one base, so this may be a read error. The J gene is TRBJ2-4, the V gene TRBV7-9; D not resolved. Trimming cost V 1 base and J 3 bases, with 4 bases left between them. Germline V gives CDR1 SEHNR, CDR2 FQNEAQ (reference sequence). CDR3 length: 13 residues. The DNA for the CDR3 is TGTGCCAGCAGCTTAGGCGACAAAAACATTCAGTACTTC. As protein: CASSLGDKNIQYF.

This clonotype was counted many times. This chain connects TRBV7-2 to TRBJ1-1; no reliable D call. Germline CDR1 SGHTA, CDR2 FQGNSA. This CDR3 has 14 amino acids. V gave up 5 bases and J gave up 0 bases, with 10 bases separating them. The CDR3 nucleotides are TGTGCCAGCAGCACCGGGCCAGTGAACACTGAAGCTTTCTTT. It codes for CASSTGPVNTEAFF. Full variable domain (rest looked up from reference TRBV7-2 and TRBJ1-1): GAGVSQSPSNKVTEKGKDVELRCDPISGHTALYWYRQSLGQGLEFLIYFQGNSAPDKSGLPSDRFSAERTGGSVSTLTIQRTQQEDSAVYLCASSTGPVNTEAFFGQGTRLTVV.

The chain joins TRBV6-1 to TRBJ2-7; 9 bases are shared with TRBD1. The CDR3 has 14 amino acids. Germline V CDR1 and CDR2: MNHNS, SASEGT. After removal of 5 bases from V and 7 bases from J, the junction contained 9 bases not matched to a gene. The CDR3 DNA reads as TGTGCCAGCAGTTCGGGACAGGGCAGAGGGGAGCAGTACTTC. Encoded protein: CASSSGQGRGEQYF.

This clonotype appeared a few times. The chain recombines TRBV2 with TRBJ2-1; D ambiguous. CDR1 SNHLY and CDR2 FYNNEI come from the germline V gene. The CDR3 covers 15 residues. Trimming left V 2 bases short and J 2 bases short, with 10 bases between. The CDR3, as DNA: TGTGCCAGCAGTGAACAAGGGTACCCCTACAATGAGCAGTTCTTC. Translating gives CASSEQGYPYNEQFF.

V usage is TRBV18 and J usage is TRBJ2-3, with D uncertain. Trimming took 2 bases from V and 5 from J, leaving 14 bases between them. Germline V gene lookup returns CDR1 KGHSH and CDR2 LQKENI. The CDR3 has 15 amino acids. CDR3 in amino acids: CASSPSLGIGDTQYF. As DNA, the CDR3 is TGTGCCAGCTCACCAAGTTTGGGGATCGGAGATACGCAGTATTTT.

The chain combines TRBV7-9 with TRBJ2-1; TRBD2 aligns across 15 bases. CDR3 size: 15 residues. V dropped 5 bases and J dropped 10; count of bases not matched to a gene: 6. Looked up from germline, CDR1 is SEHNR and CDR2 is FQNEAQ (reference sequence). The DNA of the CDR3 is TGTGCCAGCAGCCCCGGACTAGCGGGGGGGTGGGAGCAGTTCTTC. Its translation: CASSPGLAGGWEQFF.